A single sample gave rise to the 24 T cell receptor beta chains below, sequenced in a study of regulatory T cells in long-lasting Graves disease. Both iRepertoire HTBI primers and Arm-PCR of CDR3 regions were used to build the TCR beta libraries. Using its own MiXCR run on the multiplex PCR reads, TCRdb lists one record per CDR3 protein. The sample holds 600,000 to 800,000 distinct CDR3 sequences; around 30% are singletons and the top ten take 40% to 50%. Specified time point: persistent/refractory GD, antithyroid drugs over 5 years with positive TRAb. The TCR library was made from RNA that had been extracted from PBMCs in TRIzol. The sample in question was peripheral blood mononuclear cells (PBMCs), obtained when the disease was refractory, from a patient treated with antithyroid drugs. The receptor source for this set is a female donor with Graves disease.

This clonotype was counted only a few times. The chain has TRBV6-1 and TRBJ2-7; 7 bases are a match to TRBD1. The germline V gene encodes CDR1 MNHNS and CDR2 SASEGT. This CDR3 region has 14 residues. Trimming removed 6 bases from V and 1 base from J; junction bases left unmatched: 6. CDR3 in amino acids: CASRRGTESYEQYF. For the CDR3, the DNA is TGTGCCAGCAGACGAGGGACAGAGTCCTACGAGCAGTACTTC.

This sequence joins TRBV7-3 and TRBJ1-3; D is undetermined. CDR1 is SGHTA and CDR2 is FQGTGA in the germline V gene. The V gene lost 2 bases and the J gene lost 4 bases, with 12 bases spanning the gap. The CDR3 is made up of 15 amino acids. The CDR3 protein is CASSLASPFGNTIYF. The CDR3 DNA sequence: TGTGCCAGCAGCTTAGCGAGCCCTTTCGGAAACACCATATATTTT.

CDR3 bases: TGCGCCAGCAGCCACCCACGGCTAGCGGGAAACAATGAGCAGTTCTTC. It is translated as CASSHPRLAGNNEQFF. The rearrangement links TRBV5-1 to TRBJ2-1, with 9 bases aligning to TRBD2. Germline V gene lookup returns CDR1 SGHRS and CDR2 YFSETQ. This CDR3 is built from 16 residues. V dropped 4 bases and J dropped 5; count of bases not matched to a gene: 10.

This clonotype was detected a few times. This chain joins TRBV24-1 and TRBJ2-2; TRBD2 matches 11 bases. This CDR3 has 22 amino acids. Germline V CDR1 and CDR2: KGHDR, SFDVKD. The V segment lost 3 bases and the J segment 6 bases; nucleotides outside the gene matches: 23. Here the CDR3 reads CATSDPPFTPLAGGGSAGELFF. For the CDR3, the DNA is TGTGCCACCAGTGATCCCCCCTTCACGCCCCTAGCGGGAGGTGGTTCCGCCGGGGAGCTGTTTTTT.

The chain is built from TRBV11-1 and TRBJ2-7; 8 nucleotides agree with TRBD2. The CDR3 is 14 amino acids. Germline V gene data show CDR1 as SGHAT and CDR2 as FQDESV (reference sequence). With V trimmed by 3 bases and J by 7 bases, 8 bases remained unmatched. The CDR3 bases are TGTGCCAGCAGCTTGAAGGCGGGAGGATTGGAGCAGTACTTC. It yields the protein CASSLKAGGLEQYF. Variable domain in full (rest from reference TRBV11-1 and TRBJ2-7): EAEVAQSPRYKITEKSQAVAFWCDPISGHATLYWYRQILGQGPELLVQFQDESVVDDSQLPKDRFSAERLKGVDSTLKIQPAELGDSAMYLCASSLKAGGLEQYFGPGTRLTVT.

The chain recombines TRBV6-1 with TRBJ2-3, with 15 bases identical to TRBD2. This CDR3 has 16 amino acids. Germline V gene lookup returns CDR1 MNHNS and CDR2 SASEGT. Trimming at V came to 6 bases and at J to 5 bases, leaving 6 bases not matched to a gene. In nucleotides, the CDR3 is TGTGCCAGCAGCCAACGGACTAGCGGGAGGGGAGATACGCAGTATTTT. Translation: CASSQRTSGRGDTQYF.

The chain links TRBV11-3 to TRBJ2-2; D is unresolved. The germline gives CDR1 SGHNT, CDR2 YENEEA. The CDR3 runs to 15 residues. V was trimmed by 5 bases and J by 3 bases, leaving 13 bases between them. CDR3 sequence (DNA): TGTGCCAGCAGCCCGGGCCGGGCCGACACCGGGGAGCTGTTTTTT. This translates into CASSPGRADTGELFF.

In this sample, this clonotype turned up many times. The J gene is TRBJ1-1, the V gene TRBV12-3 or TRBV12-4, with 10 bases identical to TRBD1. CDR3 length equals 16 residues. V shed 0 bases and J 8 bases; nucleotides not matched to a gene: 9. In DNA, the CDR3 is TGTGCCAGCAGTTTAGCGGGACAGGGGACTTCAAGCGAAGCTTTCTTT. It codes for CASSLAGQGTSSEAFF.

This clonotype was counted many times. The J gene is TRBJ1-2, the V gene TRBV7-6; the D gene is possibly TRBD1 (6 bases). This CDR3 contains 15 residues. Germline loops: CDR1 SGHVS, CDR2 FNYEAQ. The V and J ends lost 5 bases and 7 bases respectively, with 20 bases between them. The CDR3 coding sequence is TGTGCCAGCAGCGAACTGACAGGCCAGTTAGGTGGCTACACCTTC. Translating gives CASSELTGQLGGYTF. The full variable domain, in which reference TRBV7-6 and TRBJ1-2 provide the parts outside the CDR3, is GAGVSQSPRYKVTKRGQDVALRCDPISGHVSLYWYRQALGQGPEFLTYFNYEAQQDKSGLPNDRFSAERPEGSISTLTIQRTEQRDSAMYRCASSELTGQLGGYTFGSGTRLTVV.

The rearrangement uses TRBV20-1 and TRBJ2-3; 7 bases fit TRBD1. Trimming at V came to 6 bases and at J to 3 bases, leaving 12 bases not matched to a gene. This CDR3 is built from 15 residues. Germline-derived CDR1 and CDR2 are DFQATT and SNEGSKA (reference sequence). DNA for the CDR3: TGCAGTGCCAGCAGGACAGGCTCAGGGACAGATACGCAGTATTTT. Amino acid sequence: CSASRTGSGTDTQYF.

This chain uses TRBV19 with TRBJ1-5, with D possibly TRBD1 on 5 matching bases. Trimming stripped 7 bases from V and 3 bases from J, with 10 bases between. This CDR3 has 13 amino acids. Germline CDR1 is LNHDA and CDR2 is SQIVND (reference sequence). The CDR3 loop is CASTDRTNQPQHF. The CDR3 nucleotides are TGTGCCAGTACAGACAGAACCAATCAGCCCCAGCATTTT. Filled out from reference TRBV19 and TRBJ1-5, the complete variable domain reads DGGITQSPKYLFRKEGQNVTLSCEQNLNHDAMYWYRQDPGQGLRLIYYSQIVNDFQKGDIAEGYSVSREKKESFPLTVTSAQKNPTAFYLCASTDRTNQPQHFGDGTRLSIL.

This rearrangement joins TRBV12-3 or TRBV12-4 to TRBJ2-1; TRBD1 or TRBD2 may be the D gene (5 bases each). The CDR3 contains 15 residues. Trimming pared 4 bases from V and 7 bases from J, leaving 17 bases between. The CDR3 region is CASSWGTLHANEQFF. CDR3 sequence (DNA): TGTGCCAGCAGTTGGGGGACCCTACACGCAAATGAGCAGTTCTTC.

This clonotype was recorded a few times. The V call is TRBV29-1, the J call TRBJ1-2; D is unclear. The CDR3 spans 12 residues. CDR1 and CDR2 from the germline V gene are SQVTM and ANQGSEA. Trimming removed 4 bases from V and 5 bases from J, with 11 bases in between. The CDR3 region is CSVGMVGYGYTF. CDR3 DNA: TGCAGCGTTGGAATGGTGGGTTATGGCTACACCTTC.

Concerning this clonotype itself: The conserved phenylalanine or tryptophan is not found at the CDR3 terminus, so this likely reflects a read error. DNA of the CDR3: TGTGCCAGCAGTGGGGGACAGGGACTCAATCAGCCCCAGCATTCT. It specifies CASSGGQGLNQPQHS. The rearrangement joins TRBV2 to TRBJ1-5, with TRBD1 matching 9 bases. Trimming cost V 4 bases and J 3 bases; bases outside gene matches: 4. The CDR3 contains 15 residues. CDR1 and CDR2 from the germline V gene are SNHLY and FYNNEI.

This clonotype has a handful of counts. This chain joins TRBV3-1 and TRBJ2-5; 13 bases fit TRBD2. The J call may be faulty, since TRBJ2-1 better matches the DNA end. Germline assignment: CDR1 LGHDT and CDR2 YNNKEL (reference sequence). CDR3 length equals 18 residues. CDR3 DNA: TGTGCCAGCAGCCAAGTCCTTTCCGGGACTAGCGGGAAGGATGAGCAGTTCTTC. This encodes CASSQVLSGTSGKDEQFF.

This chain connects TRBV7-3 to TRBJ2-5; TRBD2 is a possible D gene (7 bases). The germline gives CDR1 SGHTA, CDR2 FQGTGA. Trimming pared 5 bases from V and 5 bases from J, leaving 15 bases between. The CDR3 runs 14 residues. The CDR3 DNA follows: TGTGCCAGCAGCGAGGGGGGGCCGCGGGAGACCCAGTACTTC. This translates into CASSEGGPRETQYF.

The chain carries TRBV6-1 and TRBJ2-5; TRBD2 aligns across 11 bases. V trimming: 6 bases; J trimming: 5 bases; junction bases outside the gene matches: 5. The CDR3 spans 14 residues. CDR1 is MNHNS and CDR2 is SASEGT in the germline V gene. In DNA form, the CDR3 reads TGTGCCAGCAGAACTAGCGGGAGTGGCGAGACCCAGTACTTC. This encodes CASRTSGSGETQYF.

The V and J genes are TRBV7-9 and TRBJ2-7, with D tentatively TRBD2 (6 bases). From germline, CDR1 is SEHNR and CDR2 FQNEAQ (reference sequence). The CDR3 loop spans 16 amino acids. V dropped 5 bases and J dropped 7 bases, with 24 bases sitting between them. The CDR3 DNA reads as TGTGCCAGCAGCACCCGGGACTCCGAAGACCTTGGAGAGCAGTACTTC. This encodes CASSTRDSEDLGEQYF.

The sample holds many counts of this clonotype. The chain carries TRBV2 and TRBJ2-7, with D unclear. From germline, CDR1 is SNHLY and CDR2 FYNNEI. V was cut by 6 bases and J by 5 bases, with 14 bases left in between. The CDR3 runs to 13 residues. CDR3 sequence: CASRSPGTHEQYF. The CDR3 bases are TGTGCCAGCAGATCCCCGGGCACCCACGAGCAGTACTTC. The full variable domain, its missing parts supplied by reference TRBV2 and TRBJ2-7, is EPEVTQTPSHQVTQMGQEVILRCVPISNHLYFYWYRQILGQKVEFLVSFYNNEISEKSEIFDDQFSVERPDGSNFTLKIRSTKLEDSAMYFCASRSPGTHEQYFGPGTRLTVT.

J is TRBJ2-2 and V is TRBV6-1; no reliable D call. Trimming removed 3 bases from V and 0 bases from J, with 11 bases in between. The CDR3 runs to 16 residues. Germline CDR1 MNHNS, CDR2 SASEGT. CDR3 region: CASSDVRPPNTGELFF. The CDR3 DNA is TGTGCCAGCAGTGATGTGCGGCCCCCGAACACCGGGGAGCTGTTTTTT.

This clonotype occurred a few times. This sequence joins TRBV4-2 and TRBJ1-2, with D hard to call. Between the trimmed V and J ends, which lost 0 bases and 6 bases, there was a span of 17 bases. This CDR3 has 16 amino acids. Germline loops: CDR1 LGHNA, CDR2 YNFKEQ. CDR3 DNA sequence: TGTGCCAGCAGCCAAGATTTCGGTGGTTCGGGCCATGGCTACACCTTC. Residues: CASSQDFGGSGHGYTF.

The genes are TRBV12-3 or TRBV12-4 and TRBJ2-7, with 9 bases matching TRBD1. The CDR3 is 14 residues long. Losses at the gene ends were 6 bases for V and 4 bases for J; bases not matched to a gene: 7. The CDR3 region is CASSPDRGGYEQYF. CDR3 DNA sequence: TGTGCCAGCAGCCCGGACAGGGGAGGGTACGAGCAGTACTTC.

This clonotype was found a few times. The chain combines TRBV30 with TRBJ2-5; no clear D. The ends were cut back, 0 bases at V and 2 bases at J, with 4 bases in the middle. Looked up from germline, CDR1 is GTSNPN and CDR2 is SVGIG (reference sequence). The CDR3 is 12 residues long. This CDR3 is CAWSVQQETQYF. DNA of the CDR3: TGTGCCTGGAGTGTGCAGCAAGAGACCCAGTACTTC.

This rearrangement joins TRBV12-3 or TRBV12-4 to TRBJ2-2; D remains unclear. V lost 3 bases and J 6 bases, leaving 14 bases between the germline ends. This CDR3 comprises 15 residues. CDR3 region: CASSLGSSGPGELFF. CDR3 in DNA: TGTGCCAGCAGTTTGGGGTCTAGTGGGCCCGGGGAGCTGTTTTTT.